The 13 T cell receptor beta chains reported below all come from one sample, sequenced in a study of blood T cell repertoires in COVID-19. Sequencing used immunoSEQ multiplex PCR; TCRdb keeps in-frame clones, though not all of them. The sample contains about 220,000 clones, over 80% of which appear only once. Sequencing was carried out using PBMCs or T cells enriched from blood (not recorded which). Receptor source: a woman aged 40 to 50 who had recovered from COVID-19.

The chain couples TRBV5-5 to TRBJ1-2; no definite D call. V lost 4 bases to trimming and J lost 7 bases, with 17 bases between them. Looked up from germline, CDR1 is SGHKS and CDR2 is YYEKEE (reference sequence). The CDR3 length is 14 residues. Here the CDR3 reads CASSTLWWAGGYTF. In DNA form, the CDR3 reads TGTGCCAGCAGCACCCTTTGGTGGGCGGGTGGCTACACCTTC.

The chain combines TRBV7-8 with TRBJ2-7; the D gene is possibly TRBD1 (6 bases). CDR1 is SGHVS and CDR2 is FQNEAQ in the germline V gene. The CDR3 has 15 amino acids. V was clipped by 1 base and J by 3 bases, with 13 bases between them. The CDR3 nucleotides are TGTGCCAGCAGCTTAGGTCCGGGACAAGACTACGAGCAGTACTTC. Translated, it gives CASSLGPGQDYEQYF. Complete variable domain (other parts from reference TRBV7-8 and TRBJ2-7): GAGVSQSPRYKVAKRGQDVALRCDPISGHVSLFWYQQALGQGPEFLTYFQNEAQLDKSGLPSDRFFAERPEGSVSTLKIQRTQQEDSAVYLCASSLGPGQDYEQYFGPGTRLTVT.

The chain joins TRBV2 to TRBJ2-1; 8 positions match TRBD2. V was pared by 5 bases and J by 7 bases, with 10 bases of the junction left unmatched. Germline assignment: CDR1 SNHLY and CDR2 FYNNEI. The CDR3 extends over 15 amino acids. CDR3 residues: CASSPTSGGGNEQFF. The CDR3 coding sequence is TGTGCCAGCAGTCCCACTAGCGGAGGAGGGAATGAGCAGTTCTTC.

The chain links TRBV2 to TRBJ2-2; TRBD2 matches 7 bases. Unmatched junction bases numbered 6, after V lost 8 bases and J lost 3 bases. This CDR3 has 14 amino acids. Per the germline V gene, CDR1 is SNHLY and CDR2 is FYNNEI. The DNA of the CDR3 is TGTGCCAGCTGGGACTACTCCGACACCGGGGAGCTGTTTTTT. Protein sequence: CASWDYSDTGELFF.

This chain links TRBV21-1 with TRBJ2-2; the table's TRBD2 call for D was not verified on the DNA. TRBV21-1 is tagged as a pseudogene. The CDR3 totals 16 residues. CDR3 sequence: CASSPMRKSNTGELFF. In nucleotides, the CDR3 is TGTGCCAGCAGCCCCATGAGGAAGAGTAACACCGGGGAGCTGTTTTTT.

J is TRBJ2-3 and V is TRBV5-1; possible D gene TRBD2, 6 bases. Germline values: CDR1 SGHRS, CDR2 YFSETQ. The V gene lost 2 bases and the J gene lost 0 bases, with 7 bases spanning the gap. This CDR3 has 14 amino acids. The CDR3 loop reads CASSFGTSTDTQYF. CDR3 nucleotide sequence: TGCGCCAGCAGCTTCGGGACTAGCACAGATACGCAGTATTTT. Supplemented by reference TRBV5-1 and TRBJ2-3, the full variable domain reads KAGVTQTPRYLIKTRGQQVTLSCSPISGHRSVSWYQQTPGQGLQFLFEYFSETQRNKGNFPGRFSGRQFSNSRSEMNVSTLELGDSALYLCASSFGTSTDTQYFGPGTRLTVL.

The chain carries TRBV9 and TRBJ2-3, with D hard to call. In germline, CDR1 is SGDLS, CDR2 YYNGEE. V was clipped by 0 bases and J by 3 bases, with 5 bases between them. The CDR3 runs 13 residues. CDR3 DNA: TGTGCCAGCAGCGTAGCGCTAACAGATACGCAGTATTTT. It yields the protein CASSVALTDTQYF.

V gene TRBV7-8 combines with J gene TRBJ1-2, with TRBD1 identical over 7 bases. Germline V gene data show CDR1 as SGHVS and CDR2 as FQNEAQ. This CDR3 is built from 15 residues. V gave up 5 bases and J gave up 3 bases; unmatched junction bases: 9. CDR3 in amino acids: CASSSTGARDYGYTF. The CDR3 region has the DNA TGTGCCAGCAGCAGCACAGGGGCCCGGGACTATGGCTACACCTTC.

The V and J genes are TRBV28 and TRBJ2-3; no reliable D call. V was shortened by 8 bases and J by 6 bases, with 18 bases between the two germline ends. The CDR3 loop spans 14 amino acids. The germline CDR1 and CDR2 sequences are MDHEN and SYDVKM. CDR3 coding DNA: TGTGCCAGCCACTCACGGCCGGCCGGGGATACGCAGTATTTT. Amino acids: CASHSRPAGDTQYF.

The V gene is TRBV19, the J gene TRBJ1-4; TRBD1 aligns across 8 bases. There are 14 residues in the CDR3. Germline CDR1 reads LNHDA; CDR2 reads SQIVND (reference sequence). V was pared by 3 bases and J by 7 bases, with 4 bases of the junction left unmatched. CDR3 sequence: CASSIRQGAEKLFF. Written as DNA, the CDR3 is TGTGCCAGTAGTATCCGGCAGGGGGCTGAAAAACTGTTTTTT. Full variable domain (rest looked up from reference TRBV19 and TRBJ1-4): DGGITQSPKYLFRKEGQNVTLSCEQNLNHDAMYWYRQDPGQGLRLIYYSQIVNDFQKGDIAEGYSVSREKKESFPLTVTSAQKNPTAFYLCASSIRQGAEKLFFGSGTQLSVL.

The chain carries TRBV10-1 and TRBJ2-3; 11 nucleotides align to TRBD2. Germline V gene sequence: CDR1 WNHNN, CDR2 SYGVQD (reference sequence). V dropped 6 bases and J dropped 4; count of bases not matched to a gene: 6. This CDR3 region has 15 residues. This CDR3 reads CASSILAGAADTQYF. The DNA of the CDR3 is TGCGCCAGCAGCATACTAGCGGGAGCAGCAGATACGCAGTATTTT.

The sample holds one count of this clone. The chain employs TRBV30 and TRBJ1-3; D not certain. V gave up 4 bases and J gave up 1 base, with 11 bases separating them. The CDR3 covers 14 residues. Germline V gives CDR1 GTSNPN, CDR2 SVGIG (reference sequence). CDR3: CAWMPANSGNTIYF. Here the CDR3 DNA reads TGTGCCTGGATGCCTGCTAATTCTGGAAACACCATATATTTT.

CDR3 DNA: TGTGCCAGTAGTAGGCCCGGGAGATCAACTAATGAAAAACTGTTTTTT. It encodes CASSRPGRSTNEKLFF. The genes are TRBV19 and TRBJ1-4; D gene uncertain. Germline assignment: CDR1 LNHDA and CDR2 SQIVND (reference sequence). Trimming removed 4 bases from V and 0 bases from J, with 12 bases in between. The CDR3 extends over 16 amino acids.